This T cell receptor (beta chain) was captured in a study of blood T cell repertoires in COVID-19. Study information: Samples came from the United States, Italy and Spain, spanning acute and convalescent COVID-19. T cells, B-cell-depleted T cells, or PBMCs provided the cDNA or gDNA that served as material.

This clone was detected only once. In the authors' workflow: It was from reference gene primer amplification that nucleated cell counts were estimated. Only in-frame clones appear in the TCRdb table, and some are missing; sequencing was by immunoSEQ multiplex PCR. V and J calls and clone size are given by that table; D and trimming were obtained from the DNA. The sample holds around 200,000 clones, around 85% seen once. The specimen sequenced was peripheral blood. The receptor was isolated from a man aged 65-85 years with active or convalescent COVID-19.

CDR3 coding DNA: TGTGCCAGCAGCGGAAGCCAAGAACAGGGCCCCTCTGGGGCCAACGTCCTGACTTTC. Protein product: CASSGSQEQGPSGANVLTF. V is TRBV9 and J is TRBJ2-6, with D perhaps TRBD1 (6 bases). Germline-derived CDR1 and CDR2 are SGDLS and YYNGEE. CDR3 size: 19 residues. V was clipped by 3 bases and J by 0 bases, with 19 bases between them.